This is a list of T cell receptor beta chains from one sample in a study of radiotherapy plus CTLA-4 blockade in lung cancer. Sequencing used immunoSEQ multiplex PCR; TCRdb keeps in-frame clones, though not all of them. This table holds roughly 130,000 clones, around 89% found once. The sample in question was peripheral blood, obtained from a patient treated with radiotherapy plus ipilimumab. Every receptor here comes from a human donor with non-small cell lung cancer that progressed on radiotherapy plus ipilimumab. The CDR3 runs from the conserved cysteine through the conserved F or W. Each record gives: J gene, D gene, clone size, V gene, CDR3 protein, CDR3 DNA. D genes are given only for firm matches. Some rows mark clone size as missing; the rest say once, few, many or name a class of expanded clone.

>TRBJ1-1|-|-|TRBV7-2
CASSLVGQGITEAFF
TGTGCCAGCAGCTTAGTAGGTCAGGGGATCACTGAAGCTTTCTTT
>TRBJ2-1|TRBD2|once|TRBV10-1
CASSESSGRRNEQFF
TGCGCCAGCAGTGAGTCTAGCGGGAGGAGGAATGAGCAGTTCTTC
>TRBJ1-5|-|-|TRBV19
CASSRERGGNQPQHF
TGTGCCAGTAGTCGGGAAAGGGGTGGGAATCAGCCCCAGCATTTT
>TRBJ2-3|-|-|TRBV6-1
CASSEWMVSGTDTQYF
TGTGCCAGCAGTGAATGGATGGTATCCGGCACAGATACGCAGTATTTT
>TRBJ1-2|-|-|TRBV11-2
CASSLPPQGLYYGYTF
TGTGCCAGCAGCCTCCCCCCTCAAGGACTCTACTATGGCTACACCTTC
>TRBJ2-7|-|-|TRBV10-3
CAISESTAGPYEQYF
TGTGCCATCAGTGAGTCGACCGCAGGGCCCTACGAGCAGTACTTC
>TRBJ2-7|TRBD1|-|TRBV6-6
CASSYLPGQGEQYF
TGTGCCAGCAGTTACCTCCCGGGACAGGGCGAGCAGTACTTC
>TRBJ2-5|-|-|TRBV7-9
CASSLAGEDF
TGTGCCAGCAGCTTAGCGGGAGAGGACTTC
>TRBJ2-3|-|-|TRBV27
CASSFGDTQYF
TGTGCCAGCAGTTTCGGGGATACGCAGTATTTT
>TRBJ2-2|-|-|TRBV27
CASSLSTGELFF
TGTGCCAGCAGTTTAAGTACCGGGGAGCTGTTTTTT
>TRBJ2-1|-|-|TRBV5-1
CASSFVWERNEQFF
TGCGCCAGCAGCTTTGTTTGGGAACGCAATGAGCAGTTCTTC
>TRBJ1-4|-|-|TRBV7-8
CASSLGVTGEKLFF
TGTGCCAGCAGCTTAGGGGTTACAGGAGAAAAACTGTTTTTT
>TRBJ2-1|-|-|TRBV4-1
CASSQDLVPSYNEQFF
TGCGCCAGCAGCCAAGATTTGGTCCCCAGCTACAATGAGCAGTTCTTC
>TRBJ2-7|-|-|TRBV28
CASSLGSYEQYF
TGTGCCAGCAGTTTAGGCTCCTACGAGCAGTACTTC
>TRBJ1-2|-|-|TRBV19
CASSRNYGYTF
TGTGCCAGTAGTAGAAACTATGGCTACACCTTC
>TRBJ1-1|-|-|TRBV6-1
CAAKQVEGNTEAFF
TGTGCCGCCAAACAGGTGGAGGGGAACACTGAAGCTTTCTTT